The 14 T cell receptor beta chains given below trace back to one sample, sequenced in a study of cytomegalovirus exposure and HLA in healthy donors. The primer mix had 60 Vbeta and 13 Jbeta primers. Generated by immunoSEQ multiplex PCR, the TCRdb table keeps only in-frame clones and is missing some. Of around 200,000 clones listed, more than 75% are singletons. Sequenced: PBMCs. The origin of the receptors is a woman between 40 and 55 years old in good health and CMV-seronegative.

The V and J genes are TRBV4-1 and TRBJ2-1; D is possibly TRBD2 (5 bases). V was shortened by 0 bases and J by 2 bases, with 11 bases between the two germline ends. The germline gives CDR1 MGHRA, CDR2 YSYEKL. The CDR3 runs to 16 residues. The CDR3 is CASSQELAGTYNEQFF. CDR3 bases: TGCGCCAGCAGCCAAGAGTTGGCGGGTACCTACAATGAGCAGTTCTTC.

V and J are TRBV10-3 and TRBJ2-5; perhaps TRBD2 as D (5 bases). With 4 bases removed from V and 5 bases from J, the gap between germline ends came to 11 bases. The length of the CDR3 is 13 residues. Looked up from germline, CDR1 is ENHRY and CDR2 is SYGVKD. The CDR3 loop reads CAISAGVGETQYF. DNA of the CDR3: TGTGCCATCAGTGCCGGGGTCGGGGAGACCCAGTACTTC.

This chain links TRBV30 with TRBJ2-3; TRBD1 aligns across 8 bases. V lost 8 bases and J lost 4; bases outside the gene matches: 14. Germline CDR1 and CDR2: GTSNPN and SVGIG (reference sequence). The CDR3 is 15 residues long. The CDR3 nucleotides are TGTGCCGGGACGACAGGGGCAGGGTTGCCAGATACGCAGTATTTT. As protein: CAGTTGAGLPDTQYF.

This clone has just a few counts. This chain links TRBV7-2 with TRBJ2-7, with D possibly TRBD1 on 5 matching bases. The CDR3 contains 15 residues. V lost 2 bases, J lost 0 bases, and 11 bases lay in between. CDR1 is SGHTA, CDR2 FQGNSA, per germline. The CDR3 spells CASSLQGASSYEQYF. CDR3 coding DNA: TGTGCCAGCAGCTTACAAGGGGCGAGCTCCTACGAGCAGTACTTC.

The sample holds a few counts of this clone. CDR3 amino acids: CASSELRGASGYTF. In DNA, the CDR3 is TGTGCCAGCAGTGAACTCCGGGGGGCTTCTGGCTACACCTTC. This sequence joins TRBV6-1 and TRBJ1-2; TRBD1 is a possible D gene (6 bases). The V end lost 2 bases, the J end lost 7 bases, and 14 bases lay between the germline ends. The CDR3 sequence is 14 residues long. Germline CDR1 is MNHNS and CDR2 is SASEGT.

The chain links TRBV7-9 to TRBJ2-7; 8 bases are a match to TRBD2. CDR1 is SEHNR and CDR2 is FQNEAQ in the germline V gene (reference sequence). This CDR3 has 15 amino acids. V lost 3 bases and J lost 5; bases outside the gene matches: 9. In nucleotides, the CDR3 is TGTGCCAGCAGCTTGGGGACTAGTAGGTCGGACGAGCAGTACTTC. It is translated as CASSLGTSRSDEQYF. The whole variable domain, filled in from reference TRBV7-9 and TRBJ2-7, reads DTGVSQNPRHKITKRGQNVTFRCDPISEHNRLYWYRQTLGQGPEFLTYFQNEAQLEKSRLLSDRFSAERPKGSFSTLEIQRTEQGDSAMYLCASSLGTSRSDEQYFGPGTRLTVT.

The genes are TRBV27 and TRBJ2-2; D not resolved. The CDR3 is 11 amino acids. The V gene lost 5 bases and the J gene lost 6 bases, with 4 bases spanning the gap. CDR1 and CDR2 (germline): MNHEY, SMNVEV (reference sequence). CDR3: CASSRAGELFF. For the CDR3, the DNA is TGTGCCAGCAGTCGTGCCGGGGAGCTGTTTTTT.

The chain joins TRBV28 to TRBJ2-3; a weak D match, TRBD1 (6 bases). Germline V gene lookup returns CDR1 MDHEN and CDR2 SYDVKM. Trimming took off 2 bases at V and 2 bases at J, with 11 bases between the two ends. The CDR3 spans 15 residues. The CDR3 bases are TGTGCCAGCAGTTTAGCAGGGGTCCCCACAGATACGCAGTATTTT. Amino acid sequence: CASSLAGVPTDTQYF.

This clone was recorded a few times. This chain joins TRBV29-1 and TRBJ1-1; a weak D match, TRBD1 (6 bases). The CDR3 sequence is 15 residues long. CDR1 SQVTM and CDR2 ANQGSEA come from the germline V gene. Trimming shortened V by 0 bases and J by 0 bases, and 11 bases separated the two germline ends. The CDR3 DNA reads TGCAGCGTTGAAGATTCCAGGGGTGTGAACACTGAAGCTTTCTTT. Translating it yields CSVEDSRGVNTEAFF.

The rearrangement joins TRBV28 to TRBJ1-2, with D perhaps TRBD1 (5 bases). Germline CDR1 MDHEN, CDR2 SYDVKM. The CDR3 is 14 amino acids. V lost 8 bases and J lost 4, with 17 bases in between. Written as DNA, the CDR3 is TGTGCCAGCCTTGGGGCCCACCCGGGCTATGGCTACACCTTC. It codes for CASLGAHPGYGYTF.

The CDR3 protein is CASSPNDSPALNTEAFF. DNA of the CDR3: TGCGCCAGCAGCCCAAATGACAGTCCCGCGTTAAACACTGAAGCTTTCTTT. The chain combines TRBV4-1 with TRBJ1-1; D is perhaps TRBD1 (5 bases). The germline gives CDR1 MGHRA, CDR2 YSYEKL. Trimming left V 4 bases short and J 2 bases short, with 20 bases between. There are 17 residues in the CDR3.

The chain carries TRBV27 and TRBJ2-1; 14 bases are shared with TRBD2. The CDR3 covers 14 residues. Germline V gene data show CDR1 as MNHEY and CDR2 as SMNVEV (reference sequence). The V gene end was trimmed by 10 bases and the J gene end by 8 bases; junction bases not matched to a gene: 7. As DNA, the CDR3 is TGTGCCACCAGACTAGCGGGAGGGCCTCATGAGCAGTTCTTC. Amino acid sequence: CATRLAGGPHEQFF.

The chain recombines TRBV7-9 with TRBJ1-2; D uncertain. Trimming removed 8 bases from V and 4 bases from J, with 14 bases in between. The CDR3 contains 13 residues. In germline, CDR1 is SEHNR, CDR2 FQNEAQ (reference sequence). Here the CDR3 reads CASAFEGLYGYTF. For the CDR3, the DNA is TGTGCCAGCGCTTTCGAGGGTCTCTATGGCTACACCTTC. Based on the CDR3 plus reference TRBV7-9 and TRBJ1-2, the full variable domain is DTGVSQNPRHKITKRGQNVTFRCDPISEHNRLYWYRQTLGQGPEFLTYFQNEAQLEKSRLLSDRFSAERPKGSFSTLEIQRTEQGDSAMYLCASAFEGLYGYTFGSGTRLTVV.

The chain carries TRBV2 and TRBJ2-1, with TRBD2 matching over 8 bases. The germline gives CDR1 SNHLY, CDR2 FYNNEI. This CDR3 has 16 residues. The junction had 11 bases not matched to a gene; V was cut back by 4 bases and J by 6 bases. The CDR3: CASSAWGSGSGNEQFF. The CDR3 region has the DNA TGTGCCAGCAGTGCCTGGGGGAGCGGGAGCGGCAATGAGCAGTTCTTC. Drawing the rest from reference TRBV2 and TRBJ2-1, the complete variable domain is EPEVTQTPSHQVTQMGQEVILRCVPISNHLYFYWYRQILGQKVEFLVSFYNNEISEKSEIFDDQFSVERPDGSNFTLKIRSTKLEDSAMYFCASSAWGSGSGNEQFFGPGTRLTVL.